This TCR beta chain was profiled in a study of control samples from healthy donors and cancer patients. The protocol was immunoSEQ multiplex PCR, while the TCRdb copy is restricted to in-frame clones and leaves out a portion. The data hold some 87,000 clones, with 65% to 90% observed a single time. The sequence was collected from a man in his sixties with head and neck cancer. The source material was PBMCs.

As DNA, the CDR3 is TGTGCCATCAATCCTAGCGGCTCCCGAGATGAGCAGTTCTTC. Protein: CAINPSGSRDEQFF. The gene calls are TRBV10-3 and TRBJ2-1; TRBD2 matches at 7 bases. The CDR3 covers 14 residues. Germline loops: CDR1 ENHRY, CDR2 SYGVKD. V trimming: 7 bases; J trimming: 8 bases; junction bases outside the gene matches: 11.